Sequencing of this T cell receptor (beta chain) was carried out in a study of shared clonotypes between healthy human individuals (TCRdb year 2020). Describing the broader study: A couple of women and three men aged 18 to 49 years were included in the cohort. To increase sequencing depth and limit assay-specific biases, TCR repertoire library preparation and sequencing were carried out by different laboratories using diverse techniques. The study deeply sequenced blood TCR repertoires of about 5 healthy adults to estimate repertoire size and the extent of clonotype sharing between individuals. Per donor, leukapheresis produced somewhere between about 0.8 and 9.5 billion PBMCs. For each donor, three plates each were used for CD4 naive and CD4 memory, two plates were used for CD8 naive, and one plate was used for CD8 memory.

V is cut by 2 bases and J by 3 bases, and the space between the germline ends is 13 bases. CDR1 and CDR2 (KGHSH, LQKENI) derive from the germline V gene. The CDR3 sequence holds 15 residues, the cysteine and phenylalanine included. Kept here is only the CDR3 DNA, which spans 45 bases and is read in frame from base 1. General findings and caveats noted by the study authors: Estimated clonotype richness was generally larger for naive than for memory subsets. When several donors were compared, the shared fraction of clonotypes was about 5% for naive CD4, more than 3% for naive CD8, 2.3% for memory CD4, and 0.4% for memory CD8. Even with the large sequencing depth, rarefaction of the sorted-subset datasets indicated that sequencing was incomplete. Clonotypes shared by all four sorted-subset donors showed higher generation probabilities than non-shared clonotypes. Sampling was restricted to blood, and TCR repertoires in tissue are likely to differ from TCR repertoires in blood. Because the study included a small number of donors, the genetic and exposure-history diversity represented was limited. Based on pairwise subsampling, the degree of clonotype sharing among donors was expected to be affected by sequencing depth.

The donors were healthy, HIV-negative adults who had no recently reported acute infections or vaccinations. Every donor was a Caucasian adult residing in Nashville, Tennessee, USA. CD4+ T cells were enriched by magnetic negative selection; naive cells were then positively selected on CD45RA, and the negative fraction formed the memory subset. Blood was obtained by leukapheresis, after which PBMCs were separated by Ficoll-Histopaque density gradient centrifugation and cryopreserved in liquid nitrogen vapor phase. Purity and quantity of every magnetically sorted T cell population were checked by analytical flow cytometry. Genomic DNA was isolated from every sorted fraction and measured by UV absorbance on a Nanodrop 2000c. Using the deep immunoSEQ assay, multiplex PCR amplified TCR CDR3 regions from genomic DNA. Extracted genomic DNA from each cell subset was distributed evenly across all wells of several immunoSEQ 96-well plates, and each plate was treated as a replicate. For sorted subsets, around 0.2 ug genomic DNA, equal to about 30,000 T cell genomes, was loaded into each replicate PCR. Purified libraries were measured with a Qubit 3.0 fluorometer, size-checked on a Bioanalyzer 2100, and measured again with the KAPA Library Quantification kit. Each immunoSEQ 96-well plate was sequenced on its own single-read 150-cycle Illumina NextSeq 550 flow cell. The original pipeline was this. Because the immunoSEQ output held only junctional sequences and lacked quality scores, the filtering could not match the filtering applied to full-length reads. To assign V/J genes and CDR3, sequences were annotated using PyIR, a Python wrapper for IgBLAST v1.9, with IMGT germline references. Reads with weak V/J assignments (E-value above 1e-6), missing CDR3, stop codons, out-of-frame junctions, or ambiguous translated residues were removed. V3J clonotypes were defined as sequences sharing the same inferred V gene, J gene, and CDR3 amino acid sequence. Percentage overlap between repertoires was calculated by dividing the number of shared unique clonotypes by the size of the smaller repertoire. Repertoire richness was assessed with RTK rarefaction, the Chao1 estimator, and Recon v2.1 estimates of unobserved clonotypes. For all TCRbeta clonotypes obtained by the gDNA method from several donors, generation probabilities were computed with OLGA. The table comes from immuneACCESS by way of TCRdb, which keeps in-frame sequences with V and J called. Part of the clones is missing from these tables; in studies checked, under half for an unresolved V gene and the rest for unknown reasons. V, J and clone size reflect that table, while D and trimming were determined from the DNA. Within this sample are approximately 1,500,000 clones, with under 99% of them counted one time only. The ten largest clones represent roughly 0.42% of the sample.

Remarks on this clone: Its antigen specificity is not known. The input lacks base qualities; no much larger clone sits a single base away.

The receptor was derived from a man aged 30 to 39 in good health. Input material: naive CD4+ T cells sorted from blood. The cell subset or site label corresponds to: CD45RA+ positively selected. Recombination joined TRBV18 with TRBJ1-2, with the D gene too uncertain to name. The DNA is TGTGCCAGCTCACCATTATCGGGAGGAGACTATGGCTACACCTTC. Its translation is CASSPLSGGDYGYTF.